This T cell receptor beta chain was identified in a study of T-cell memory formation after mild COVID-19. CDR3 length: 14 residues. The germline V gene has CDR1 SGHTA and CDR2 FQGNSA. V was cut by 3 bases and J by 6 bases, with 11 bases left in between. TCRdb analysed the 5' RACE reads with MiXCR anew, one entry per CDR3 protein. Here the sample spans approximately 190,000 distinct CDR3 sequences, approximately 16% being singletons. Sequencing used PBMCs or a T cell subset sorted from them (not recorded which). This clonotype was sampled from an adult woman who had mild COVID-19 (a few samples of this study predate the infection). Cell type and time point are not known. The V and J genes are TRBV7-2 and TRBJ1-4; D gene uncertain. DNA of the CDR3: TGTGCCAGCAGCTTCACTCGTTTAGATGAAAAACTGTTTTTT. This codes for CASSFTRLDEKLFF. The full variable domain, rest sourced from reference TRBV7-2 and TRBJ1-4, is GAGVSQSPSNKVTEKGKDVELRCDPISGHTALYWYRQSLGQGLEFLIYFQGNSAPDKSGLPSDRFSAERTGGSVSTLTIQRTQQEDSAVYLCASSFTRLDEKLFFGSGTQLSVL.